Sequencing of this TCR beta chain was carried out in a study of shared clonotypes between healthy human individuals. About the study: The donor group consisted of two women and a few men, aged 18 to 49.

Trimming shortened V by 6 bases and J by 0 bases, and 6 bases separated the two germline ends. In germline, CDR1 is MDHEN, CDR2 SYDVKM. The CDR3 is 12 residues long. The data were produced by immunoSEQ multiplex PCR, yet TCRdb's version contains in-frame clones alone and is incomplete. The table records tens of thousands of clones, about 63% of them present only once. In CD8 memory, CD45RO+ cells were put together with CCR7-negative CD45RA+ TemRA cells. Material for sequencing was memory CD8+ T cells sorted from blood. Indicated subset: CD45RO+ cells pooled with CCR7-negative TemRA cells. This chain links TRBV28 with TRBJ2-7; D ambiguous. The receptor was derived from a man aged 30 to 45 in good health. CDR3 sequence: CASSNISYEQYF. The CDR3 DNA follows: TGTGCCAGCAGCAACATCTCCTACGAGCAGTACTTC.